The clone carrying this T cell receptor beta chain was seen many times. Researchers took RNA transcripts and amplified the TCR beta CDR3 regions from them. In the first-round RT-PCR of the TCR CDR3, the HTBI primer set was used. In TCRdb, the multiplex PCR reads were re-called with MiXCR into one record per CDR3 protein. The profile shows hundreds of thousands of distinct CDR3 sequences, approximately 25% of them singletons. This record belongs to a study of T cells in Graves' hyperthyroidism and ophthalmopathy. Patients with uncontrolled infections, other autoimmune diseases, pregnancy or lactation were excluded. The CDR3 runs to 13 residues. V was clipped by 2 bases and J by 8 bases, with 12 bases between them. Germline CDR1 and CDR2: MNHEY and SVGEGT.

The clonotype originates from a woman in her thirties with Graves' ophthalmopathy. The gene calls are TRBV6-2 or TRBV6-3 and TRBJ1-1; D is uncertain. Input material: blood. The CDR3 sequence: CASSYARRKEAFF. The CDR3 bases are TGTGCCAGCAGTTACGCCAGAAGAAAGGAAGCTTTCTTT.